The 8 T cell receptor beta chains listed next were all sequenced from one sample in a study of T cells in narcolepsy. Libraries were prepared by immunoSEQ multiplex PCR; TCRdb keeps only in-frame clonotypes and omits some of them. The sample includes about 32,000 clones, around 87% of them seen just once. The specimen was CD45RA- memory CD4+ T cells from PBMCs. All receptors derive from a human donor with narcolepsy.

The chain recombines TRBV7-6 with TRBJ2-5; D may correspond to TRBD1 or TRBD2 (5 bases each). CDR1 and CDR2 from the germline V gene are SGHVS and FNYEAQ. V was trimmed by 1 base and J by 5 bases, leaving 14 bases between them. The length of the CDR3 is 15 residues. CDR3 protein: CASSLELWGFETQYF. The CDR3 DNA reads TGTGCCAGCAGCTTAGAGTTGTGGGGGTTTGAGACCCAGTACTTC.

This chain links TRBV30 with TRBJ2-7; no clear D gene. This CDR3 region has 13 residues. V shed 3 bases and J shed 0 bases, with 9 bases lying between them. Germline V gene lookup returns CDR1 GTSNPN and CDR2 SVGIG (reference sequence). CDR3 nucleotides: TGTGCCTGGAGCCCCCCAGGCTCCTACGAGCAGTACTTC. Amino acids: CAWSPPGSYEQYF.

This chain links TRBV30 with TRBJ1-5, with D perhaps matching TRBD1 (6 bases). Trimming shortened V by 1 base and J by 7 bases, and 11 bases separated the two germline ends. In germline, CDR1 is GTSNPN, CDR2 SVGIG (reference sequence). There are 13 residues in the CDR3. This CDR3 is CAWSEGGGQPQHF. The CDR3 DNA reads as TGTGCCTGGAGTGAAGGGGGAGGCCAGCCCCAGCATTTT.

The chain uses TRBV6-5 and TRBJ1-5; no definite D call. This CDR3 spans 13 amino acids. The germline CDR1 and CDR2 sequences are MNHEY and SVGAGI. V gave up 4 bases and J gave up 4 bases, with 8 bases separating them. The CDR3 spells CASSSGANQPQHF. In DNA, the CDR3 is TGTGCCAGCAGTTCTGGCGCTAATCAGCCCCAGCATTTT.

The V call is TRBV5-1, the J call TRBJ2-3; 8 bases are a match to TRBD2. The junction had 9 bases not matched to a gene; V was cut back by 7 bases and J by 2 bases. This CDR3 spans 15 amino acids. CDR1 and CDR2 (germline): SGHRS, YFSETQ. This CDR3 reads CASGPGRADTDTQYF. The CDR3 DNA reads as TGCGCCAGCGGTCCCGGGAGGGCAGACACAGATACGCAGTATTTT.

This CDR3 reads CASSLGRMNTEAFF. The CDR3, as DNA: TGTGCCAGCAGTTTAGGACGGATGAACACTGAAGCTTTCTTT. The gene calls are TRBV27 and TRBJ1-1; D not resolved. The V gene lost 2 bases and the J gene lost 0 bases, with 7 bases spanning the gap. The CDR3 runs 14 residues. Germline V gene sequence: CDR1 MNHEY, CDR2 SMNVEV (reference sequence).

The V gene is TRBV4-1, the J gene TRBJ1-2; D gene unclear. CDR3 length: 16 amino acids. Between the trimmed V and J ends, which lost 4 bases and 0 bases, there was a span of 15 bases. Germline values: CDR1 MGHRA, CDR2 YSYEKL. Here the CDR3 DNA reads TGCGCCAGCAGCCCTAATAAACTGGTAGCTAACTATGGCTACACCTTC. The encoded protein is CASSPNKLVANYGYTF.

This chain connects TRBV30 to TRBJ2-1, with TRBD2 matching 8 bases. With V trimmed by 2 bases and J by 1 base, 4 bases remained unmatched. The CDR3 covers 15 residues. Germline loops: CDR1 GTSNPN, CDR2 SVGIG (reference sequence). This CDR3 is CAWSSGGGSYNEQFF. CDR3 in DNA: TGTGCCTGGAGTAGCGGGGGAGGGTCCTACAATGAGCAGTTCTTC.